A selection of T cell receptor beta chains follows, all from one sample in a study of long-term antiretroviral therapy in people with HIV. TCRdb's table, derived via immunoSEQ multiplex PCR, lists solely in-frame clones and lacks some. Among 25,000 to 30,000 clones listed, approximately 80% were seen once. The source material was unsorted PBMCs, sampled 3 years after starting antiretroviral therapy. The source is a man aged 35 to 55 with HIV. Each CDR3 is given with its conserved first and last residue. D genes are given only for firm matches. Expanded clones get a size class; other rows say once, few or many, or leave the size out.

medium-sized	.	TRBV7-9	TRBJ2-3	CASSSWRGSGDTQYF	TGTGCCAGCAGCTCATGGCGGGGCTCAGGAGATACGCAGTATTTT
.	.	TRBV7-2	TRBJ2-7	CASSLGTSGRLGLEQYF	TGTGCCAGCAGCTTAGGGACATCTGGTCGACTAGGGCTCGAGCAGTACTTC
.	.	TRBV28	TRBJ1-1	CASSVNPGAEAFF	TGTGCCAGCAGCGTCAACCCGGGCGCTGAAGCTTTCTTT
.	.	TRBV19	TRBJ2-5	CASSISGQGETQYF	TGTGCCAGTAGTATTTCTGGGCAGGGGGAGACCCAGTACTTC
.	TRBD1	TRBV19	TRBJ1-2	CASTPLRDRGPKNYGYTF	TGTGCCAGTACTCCACTCCGGGACAGGGGGCCCAAAAACTATGGCTACACCTTC
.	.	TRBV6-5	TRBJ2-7	CASSYGPRGTYEQYF	TGTGCCAGCAGTTACGGACCCCGGGGGACCTACGAGCAGTACTTC
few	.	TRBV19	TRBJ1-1	CASSPTGQSAEAFF	TGTGCCAGTAGTCCCACTGGACAGTCCGCTGAAGCTTTCTTT
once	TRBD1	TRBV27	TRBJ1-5	CASSSGGIEQPQHF	TGTGCCAGCAGTTCAGGGGGAATCGAACAGCCCCAGCATTTT
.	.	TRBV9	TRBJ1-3	CASSVGLFVNSGNTIYF	TGTGCCAGCAGCGTAGGACTGTTTGTCAACTCTGGAAACACCATATATTTT
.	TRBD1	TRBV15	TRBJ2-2	CATNQGATGELFF	TGTGCCACGAACCAGGGGGCAACCGGGGAGCTGTTTTTT
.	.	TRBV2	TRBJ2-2	CASSEGLLTGELFF	TGTGCCAGCAGTGAAGGACTACTTACCGGGGAGCTGTTTTTT
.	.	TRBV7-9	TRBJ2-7	CASSLYAYSYEQYF	TGTGCCAGCAGCTTATATGCTTACTCCTACGAGCAGTACTTC
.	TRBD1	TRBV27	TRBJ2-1	CASSLSGTGLHEQFF	TGTGCCAGCAGTTTATCCGGGACAGGGTTGCATGAGCAGTTCTTC
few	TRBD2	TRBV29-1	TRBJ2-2	CSVEIWLAGGGGELFF	TGCAGCGTTGAAATATGGCTAGCGGGGGGCGGCGGGGAGCTGTTTTTT
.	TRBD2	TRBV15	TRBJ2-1	CATSRGPAGGDNEQFF	TGTGCCACCAGCAGAGGACCAGCGGGAGGGGATAATGAGCAGTTCTTC
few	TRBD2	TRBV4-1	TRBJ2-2	CASSQGWSGRAGTGELFF	TGCGCCAGCAGCCAAGGTTGGAGCGGGAGGGCCGGGACCGGGGAGCTGTTTTTT
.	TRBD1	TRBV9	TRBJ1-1	CASSVGTGGFGAFF	TGTGCCAGCAGCGTAGGGACAGGGGGATTTGGAGCTTTCTTT
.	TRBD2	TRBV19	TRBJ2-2	CASSIYLAVGSELFF	TGTGCCAGTAGTATTTATCTAGCGGTTGGGTCGGAGCTGTTTTTT
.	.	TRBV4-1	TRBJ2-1	CASSQDPGSYNEQFF	TGCGCCAGCAGCCAAGACCCAGGCTCCTACAATGAGCAGTTCTTC
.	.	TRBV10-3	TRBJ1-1	CAISELQGNTEAFF	TGTGCCATCAGTGAACTGCAGGGAAACACTGAAGCTTTCTTT
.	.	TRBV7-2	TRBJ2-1	CASASLADEQFF	TGTGCCAGCGCCTCCCTCGCGGATGAGCAGTTCTTC
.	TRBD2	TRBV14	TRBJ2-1	CASSQVLSGRVMNEQFF	TGTGCCAGCAGCCAAGTTCTAAGCGGGAGAGTTATGAATGAGCAGTTCTTC
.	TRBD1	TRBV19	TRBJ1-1	CASRPQGGVSNTEAFF	TGTGCCAGTAGACCCCAGGGGGGTGTCTCGAACACTGAAGCTTTCTTT
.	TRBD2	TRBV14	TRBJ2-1	CASSRNSGRTYNEQFF	TGTGCCAGCAGCCGAAATAGCGGGAGGACCTACAATGAGCAGTTCTTC
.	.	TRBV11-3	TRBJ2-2	CASSTGTGELFF	TGTGCCAGCAGCACAGGGACCGGGGAGCTGTTTTTT
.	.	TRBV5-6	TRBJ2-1	CASSLEQTSSYNEQFF	TGTGCCAGCAGCTTGGAACAGACGAGCTCCTACAATGAGCAGTTCTTC
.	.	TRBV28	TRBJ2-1	CASSSFLEQFF	TGTGCCAGCAGCTCATTCTTAGAGCAGTTCTTC
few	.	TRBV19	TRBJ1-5	CASSIPEQGRPQHF	TGTGCCAGTAGTATCCCTGAGCAGGGTAGGCCCCAGCATTTT
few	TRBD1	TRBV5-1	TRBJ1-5	CASSRGQGDQPQHF	TGCGCCAGCAGCCGAGGGCAGGGGGATCAGCCCCAGCATTTT